This T cell receptor beta chain was sequenced for a study of shared clonotypes between healthy human individuals. Study-level information: Each donor's CD8 memory used one plate, CD8 naive two, each CD4 subset three. General study results and limits: Non-shared clonotypes showed lower generation probabilities than clonotypes common to all four donors.

The CDR3 runs 15 residues. Looked up from germline, CDR1 is KGHSH and CDR2 is LQKENI. Deletions cut 0 bases from V and 5 bases from J, with 13 bases between. Worth noting for this clone: The antigen remains undetermined.

TCRdb's table, derived via immunoSEQ multiplex PCR, lists solely in-frame clones and lacks some. In the table there are some 2,400,000 clones, approximately 96% of which are singletons. The TCR comes from a man younger than 35 in good health. Input material: naive CD4+ T cells sorted from blood. The subset is: CD45RA+ positively selected. The V call is TRBV18, the J call TRBJ1-2, with a possible D match to TRBD1 (5 bases). The DNA of the CDR3 is TGTGCCAGCTCACCACCCGACAGAGGGATTTATGGCTACACCTTC. This sequence encodes CASSPPDRGIYGYTF. The variable domain in full, with the rest retrieved from reference TRBV18 and TRBJ1-2, is NAGVMQNPRHLVRRRGQEARLRCSPMKGHSHVYWYRQLPEEGLKFMVYLQKENIIDESGMPKERFSAEFPKEGPSILRIQQVVRGDSAAYFCASSPPDRGIYGYTFGSGTRLTVV.